Here is one T cell receptor beta chain with its context. Antigen: not known. Quantitative barcoded 5'-RACE was used to prepare TCR beta libraries. MiXCR, run by TCRdb on the 5' RACE reads, gives a single entry per CDR3 protein. The repertoire holds over 400,000 distinct CDR3 sequences, more than 25% seen once, with about 0.92% in the top ten. Germline lookup yields CDR1 SGHAT and CDR2 FQNNGV. This CDR3 contains 12 residues. The junction had 4 bases not matched to a gene; V was cut back by 3 bases and J by 9 bases. The sample belongs to a study of CD8 T cells in ankylosing spondylitis. Whole-study findings and limits: Ankylosing spondylitis blood seemed to carry a telltale TCR beta motif made of under ten highly homologous variants. Before this, some motif variants had been reported in reactive arthritis synovial fluid and blood. Reports say disease-linked clones showed up significantly more in matched ankylosing spondylitis synovial fluid.

Sequenced: blood, either unsorted or a sorted T cell fraction (not recorded which). This chain links TRBV11-2 with TRBJ2-7; 8 nucleotides align to TRBD2. This clonotype was obtained from a male donor with ankylosing spondylitis. CDR3 bases: TGTGCCAGCAGCTTTCTGGGACTAGGGCAGTACTTC. It encodes CASSFLGLGQYF. The variable domain in full, with the rest retrieved from reference TRBV11-2 and TRBJ2-7, is EAGVAQSPRYKIIEKRQSVAFWCNPISGHATLYWYQQILGQGPKLLIQFQNNGVVDDSQLPKDRFSAERLKGVDSTLKIQPAKLEDSAVYLCASSFLGLGQYFGPGTRLTVT.